This T cell receptor (beta chain) came from a study of identical twins listed by TCRdb under 2016. About the full investigation: To test whether fetal clonotypes persist, the study used deep sequencing on TCR alpha and beta repertoires from monozygotic twins, unrelated adults of various ages, and cord blood. To rule out contamination, replicate twin experiments were performed at different times with different library preparation protocols. The paper's findings and limits, for the study overall: Fewer insertions were carried by abundant cord blood beta clonotypes; a weaker similar trend was observed in young adult naive repertoires, while no such trend was observed in memory repertoires. Recombination models systematically underestimated out-of-frame TCR alpha sharing in monozygotic twins but agreed with sharing between unrelated individuals. Excess twin sharing in beta out-of-frame sequences was weaker because fewer shared sequences lowered the signal-to-noise ratio. Invariant T cells such as MAIT and iNKT could partly confound zero-insertion analyses, though diverse VJ usage argued against this for most clonotypes. Because the same donors could not be followed over many years, the conclusions depended on cross-sectional statistical analysis. Compared with coincidental sharing between unrelated individuals, out-of-frame TCR alpha sequences shared between twins showed an excess of sequences with low generation probability.

Concerning this clonotype itself: Its binding antigen is unknown. No qualities accompany the bases; no much larger clone lies one base away.

All donors were healthy Caucasians. The twin cohort consisted of three pairs of female monozygotic twins, all aged about 18 to 30 years. Peripheral blood mononuclear cells were used as the source from which RNA for TCR libraries was isolated. Library creation used 5' RACE. TCRdb names Illumina HiSeq 2000 as the instrument used. A universal primer binding site was introduced by template switching, and a unique molecular identifier was present in the final cDNA, enabling accurate counting of TCR cDNA molecules. Specific primers in the conserved constant-segment region were used to synthesize first-strand cDNA for the TCR alpha and beta chains. To control for contamination, every cDNA library carried two barcodes: a SMART-Mk sample barcode plus Illumina barcodes. TruSeq adapter sequences and Illumina sample barcodes were added in two successive PCR steps. Sequencing of the TCR alpha and beta cDNA libraries was done on the Illumina HiSeq platform using custom primers. Per the source publication's procedure: MiGEC processed the raw reads to extract unique molecular identifiers, while MiXCR was used to determine the CDR3 positions. For each individual, recombination models were inferred using an EM algorithm with the repgenHMM and IGoR tools. The tcR package in R was used for shared clonotype analysis, with sharing normalized by the product of cloneset sizes. To study raw recombination without the effects of thymic and clonal selection, out-of-frame nonproductive sequences were analyzed. Starting from the raw public reads, TCRdb applied fastp trimming at Q25, assembled clones with MiXCR and retained in-frame beta chains. Duplicate CDR3 protein sequences are folded into a single record with the most common DNA and genes. These V and J calls derive from TCRdb rather than the authors' analysis. In this sample the table shows around 690,000 distinct CDR3 sequences, 20% to 25% of which occur a single time. The biggest ten clones account for around 4.4% of the sample.

V lost 3 bases and J lost 2 bases, and the count of bases not matched to a germline gene is 17. The CDR1 and CDR2 encoded by the germline V gene are MDHEN and SYDVKM. The CDR3 runs 20 amino acids, cysteine and phenylalanine included. Only CDR3 DNA is held: 60 bases, read in frame from base 1. The same data also went into a second study, on T cells expressing NK-cell markers. That second publication adds: TCR beta-chain repertoires were profiled in sorted CD3+CD56+NKG2C+, CD3+CD56+NKG2C- and CD3+CD56-NKG2C+ T-cell subsets from several donors. Of the eight sequenced donors, seven were found to be HCMV-seropositive and one was found to be HCMV-seronegative. To restrict sorting to alphabetaTCR-expressing T cells, an anti-gammadeltaTCR antibody was added in several experiments. In five to seven donors, the dominant CD3+CD56+NKG2C+ clonotypes were among the top 10 CD8+ clonotypes and accounted for roughly 1.0-8% of CD8+ T cells. Those dominant clonotypes were again the most abundant among CD3+CD56-NKG2C+ cells in several donors, at about 25-60.1%. It remained unclear whether the expanded NKG2C-expressing T cell clones were specific for HCMV antigens. The study sequenced eight donors, all healthy volunteers chosen at random: three men and five women. HCMV-specific IgG was detected in serum with a commercial ELISA kit to determine HCMV serostatus. For about six donors, unsorted PBMC were also used to sequence bulk peripheral blood T-cell repertoires. MIGEC handled demultiplexing of the reads and grouping by UMI, while MiTCR was used to assemble and quantify clonotypes. Only TCR cDNA sequences supported by at least two reads were kept to exclude erroneous sequences. The tcR package was used for downstream repertoire analysis, and clonotypes were matched between fractions using CDR3 nucleotide sequence together with V segment. VDJmatch was used to annotate antigen specificity against VDJdb, with one amino acid substitution allowed in CDR3.

The sequencing sample was made of PBMCs. The V and J segments used are TRBV28 and TRBJ2-1; TRBD2 agrees with 9 junctional bases. This TCR was recovered from a woman in her late teens or twenties in good health. The DNA reads TGTGCCAGCAGTTTTAGGTGGCTAGCGGGGCACAGAGACACCTACAATGAGCAGTTCTTC. Its translation is CASSFRWLAGHRDTYNEQFF.